One T cell receptor beta chain is described in this entry. The target antigen is unknown. The data were obtained in a study of shared clonotypes between healthy human individuals. Overall study results and limits: Some naive CD4 clonotypes, around 5%, turned up in common across a few donors. Rarefaction demonstrated incomplete sorted-subset sequencing despite large depth.

This CDR3 contains 15 residues. Germline CDR1 and CDR2: SGHRS and YFSETQ. V lost 3 bases to trimming and J lost 5 bases, with 15 bases between them. Clones were read by immunoSEQ multiplex PCR, and TCRdb kept only the in-frame ones, dropping some. The top ten clones hold roughly 0.13% of a sample with millions of clones, 90% to 95% of them seen once. The source material was naive CD4+ T cells sorted from blood. Subset described: CD45RA+ positively selected. V gene TRBV5-1 combines with J gene TRBJ2-1; a possible D gene is TRBD2 (6 bases). The source is a young man in good health. CDR3 in DNA: TGCGCCAGCAGCTCAGCGCCGGGAGTGGACAATGAGCAGTTCTTC. It is translated as CASSSAPGVDNEQFF.